Following are 17 T cell receptor beta chains from one sample sequenced in a study of metastatic and nonmetastatic thyroid tumors. TCRdb re-clonotyped the PCR reads via MiXCR. The repertoire holds 9,500 to 15,000 clones, with 20% to 25% as singletons. Thyroid surgery was preceded by no treatment in any patient. The sequencing input was adjacent normal tissue. These receptor sequences come from a female donor with papillary thyroid cancer or a benign thyroid nodule (not recorded which). Some clones in this sample may be carry-over from other donors' samples.

This clone was counted only a few times. The chain couples TRBV6-1 to TRBJ2-3; 10 bases match TRBD2. Looked up from germline, CDR1 is MNHNS and CDR2 is SASEGT. V was clipped by 9 bases and J by 6 bases; unmatched bases: 9. The CDR3 is 14 residues long. Here the CDR3 reads CARGESGREDTQYF. CDR3 DNA: TGTGCCAGAGGCGAAAGCGGGAGGGAGGATACGCAGTATTTT.

By share, this clone ranks as medium-sized. This chain connects TRBV24-1 to TRBJ2-7; 8 bases are a match to TRBD1. The CDR3 runs 13 residues. The V gene's germline CDR1 is KGHDR and CDR2 SFDVKD. With V trimmed by 6 bases and J by 1 base, 1 base remained unmatched. The CDR3 DNA reads as TGTGCCACCAGTAGGACAGGGTCCTACGAGCAGTACTTC. As protein: CATSRTGSYEQYF.

With regard to this clone: The CDR3 does not close with the conserved phenylalanine or tryptophan, likely indicating a read error. The J gene is TRBJ1-2, the V gene TRBV9; D unresolved. CDR3 size: 15 residues. Germline-derived CDR1 and CDR2 are SGDLS and YYNGEE. V was cut by 3 bases and J by 4 bases, with 16 bases left in between. This CDR3 is CASSADGGRGYGYTI. Written as DNA, the CDR3 is TGTGCCAGCAGCGCTGACGGAGGTAGAGGCTATGGCTACACCATC.

This chain joins TRBV19 and TRBJ2-7; TRBD1 matches 12 bases. Germline CDR1 reads LNHDA; CDR2 reads SQIVND (reference sequence). CDR3 length equals 15 residues. The V and J ends lost 4 bases and 7 bases, in that order; junction bases with no gene match: 8. CDR3 region: CASSTAGTGGFEQYF. DNA for the CDR3: TGTGCCAGTAGTACTGCCGGGACAGGGGGCTTTGAGCAGTACTTC.

This clone was observed at least ten times. J is TRBJ2-3 and V is TRBV4-2; no reliable D call. The CDR3 is 13 amino acids. Trimming cost V 1 base and J 4 bases, with 6 bases left between them. The germline V gene encodes CDR1 LGHNA and CDR2 YNFKEQ. CDR3 in amino acids: CASSQAAPDTQYF. CDR3 nucleotide sequence: TGTGCCAGCAGCCAAGCAGCGCCAGATACGCAGTATTTT.

V usage is TRBV5-1 and J usage is TRBJ1-2, with TRBD1 matching over 7 bases. Per germline, CDR1 SGHRS and CDR2 YFSETQ. With V trimmed by 0 bases and J by 8 bases, 10 bases remained unmatched. The length of the CDR3 is 15 residues. The CDR3: CASSLGPQGNYGYTF. In DNA, the CDR3 is TGCGCCAGCAGCTTGGGGCCACAGGGGAATTACGGCTACACCTTC. The variable domain in full, with the rest retrieved from reference TRBV5-1 and TRBJ1-2, is KAGVTQTPRYLIKTRGQQVTLSCSPISGHRSVSWYQQTPGQGLQFLFEYFSETQRNKGNFPGRFSGRQFSNSRSEMNVSTLELGDSALYLCASSLGPQGNYGYTFGSGTRLTVV.

V and J are TRBV28 and TRBJ1-2, with D tentatively TRBD1 (6 bases). The V gene lost 7 bases and the J gene lost 1 base, with 13 bases spanning the gap. Germline CDR1 MDHEN, CDR2 SYDVKM. CDR3 size: 14 residues. The CDR3: CASTQGRGNYGYTF. CDR3 DNA sequence: TGTGCCAGCACCCAGGGGCGGGGTAACTATGGCTACACCTTC.

The chain is built from TRBV7-2 and TRBJ2-7, with a weak D call TRBD1 (6 bases). Germline CDR1 and CDR2: SGHTA and FQGNSA. The CDR3 has 15 amino acids. Trimming stripped 4 bases from V and 2 bases from J, with 15 bases between. The CDR3: CASSSRQQGTYEQYF. CDR3 in DNA: TGTGCCAGCAGCTCCCGGCAACAGGGCACCTACGAGCAGTACTTC.

Concerning this clone itself: Since a much larger clone is just one base distant, this may be a read error. Other nucleotide sequences from this sample produce the same CDR3. The chain joins TRBV29-1 to TRBJ2-7; D not resolved. The CDR3 runs to 11 residues. Germline loops: CDR1 SQVTM, CDR2 ANQGSEA. V dropped 5 bases and J dropped 12 bases, with 17 bases sitting between them. CDR3 in DNA: TGCAGCGTTTTCTCGTCCAACCGTTGGTACTTC. Its protein product is CSVFSSNRWYF.

J is TRBJ2-7 and V is TRBV20-1, with D unclear. Deletions cut 5 bases from V and 2 bases from J, with 13 bases between. The CDR3 runs to 13 residues. Germline loops: CDR1 DFQATT, CDR2 SNEGSKA (reference sequence). CDR3 sequence: CSARRAGPYEQYF. The CDR3 DNA follows: TGCAGTGCTCGACGGGCTGGTCCCTACGAGCAGTACTTC.

This chain connects TRBV27 to TRBJ2-7; D possibly corresponds to TRBD1 (6 bases). The germline V and J ends were trimmed by 3 bases and 1 base, with 19 bases remaining between them. This CDR3 is 17 amino acids long. The germline V gene has CDR1 MNHEY and CDR2 SMNVEV (reference sequence). CDR3 bases: TGTGCCAGCAGTTTTTCTCATACAGGGATAGTATCCTACGAGCAGTACTTC. This translates into CASSFSHTGIVSYEQYF.

This clone was seen ten or more times. The rearrangement joins TRBV4-3 to TRBJ2-2, with TRBD2 matching over 8 bases. V lost 4 bases, J lost 3 bases, and 4 bases stayed unmatched. The length of the CDR3 is 15 residues. The germline V gene has CDR1 LGHNA and CDR2 YSLEER. The CDR3 sequence is CASSLAGRDTGELFF. The CDR3 nucleotides are TGCGCCAGCAGCCTAGCGGGGCGGGACACCGGGGAGCTGTTTTTT.

This clone was recorded at least ten times. The same CDR3 is also encoded by other DNA sequences in this sample. The chain employs TRBV4-3 and TRBJ1-2, with D possibly TRBD1 on 5 matching bases. The CDR3 loop spans 18 amino acids. The V gene's germline CDR1 is LGHNA and CDR2 YSLEER. V was cut by 0 bases and J by 1 base, with 18 bases left in between. The CDR3 region is CASSQDRSGGGLNYGYTF. CDR3 bases: TGCGCCAGCAGCCAAGATCGTTCGGGGGGAGGGCTTAACTATGGCTACACCTTC.

The V call is TRBV7-3, the J call TRBJ2-2; D call uncertain. The V end lost 5 bases, the J end lost 5 bases, and 9 bases lay between the germline ends. CDR1 and CDR2 (germline): SGHTA, FQGTGA. The CDR3 spans 13 residues. The CDR3 sequence: CASSTSFTGELFF. The CDR3 bases are TGTGCCAGCAGCACTTCTTTTACCGGGGAGCTGTTTTTT.

With respect to this clone: The junction does not match germline at one end; this may be a read error. The chain employs TRBV5-1 and TRBJ2-7; D is ambiguous. This CDR3 is built from 14 residues. The germline CDR1 and CDR2 sequences are SGHRS and YFSETQ. The CDR3 sequence: CASSEVPASYEQYF. CDR3 nucleotide sequence: TGCGCCAGCAGCGAAGTCCCGGCCTCCTACGAGCAGTACTTT.

This clone was counted ten times or more. The chain couples TRBV7-2 to TRBJ2-3; 10 bases fit TRBD2. The CDR3 runs to 15 residues. Trimming removed 4 bases from V and 4 bases from J; junction bases left unmatched: 5. CDR1 and CDR2 from the germline V gene are SGHTA and FQGNSA. This chain's CDR3 is CASSSTSGDADTQYF. Written as DNA, the CDR3 is TGTGCCAGCAGCTCTACTAGCGGGGACGCAGATACGCAGTATTTT.

This chain connects TRBV20-1 to TRBJ2-7; maybe TRBD1 (6 bases). Looked up from germline, CDR1 is DFQATT and CDR2 is SNEGSKA (reference sequence). This CDR3 is built from 11 residues. Deletions cut 7 bases from V and 7 bases from J, with 14 bases between. CDR3 region: CSVTGGLEQYF. In nucleotides, the CDR3 is TGCAGTGTGACAGGAGGCTTGGAGCAGTACTTC.